Listed below are T cell receptor beta chains from one sample, sequenced in a study of shared clonotypes between healthy human individuals. This table comes from immunoSEQ multiplex PCR, and its TCRdb copy is limited to in-frame clones, with some not included. Among approximately 480,000 clones listed, almost 80% were seen once. The sequenced sample consisted of PBMCs. The receptors shown here come from a woman aged 40 to 55 in good health. Some clones in this sample may be carry-over from other donors' samples. The CDR3 runs from the conserved cysteine through the conserved F or W. A D gene is named only where the DNA matches it firmly. A row's size may be missing; if present it is once, few, many or a size class.

v_gene	abundance	d_gene	j_gene	CDR3aa	CDR3nt
TRBV27	NA	NA	TRBJ1-2	CASTGSLNYGYTF	TGTGCCAGCACGGGCAGCCTTAACTATGGCTACACCTTC
TRBV11-2	NA	NA	TRBJ2-7	CASSEDSYTYEQYF	TGTGCCAGCAGCGAGGACAGTTATACTTACGAGCAGTACTTC
TRBV19	NA	NA	TRBJ2-3	CASRLGGGPTDTQYF	TGTGCCAGTAGATTAGGGGGAGGGCCTACAGATACGCAGTATTTT
TRBV30	NA	TRBD2	TRBJ2-5	CAWSRGGSGETQYF	TGTGCCTGGAGTAGGGGCGGGAGTGGAGAGACCCAGTACTTC
TRBV29-1	few	NA	TRBJ1-5	CSVEQGSGPQHF	TGCAGCGTTGAACAGGGGTCAGGGCCCCAGCATTTT
TRBV11-2	NA	NA	TRBJ2-5	CASSKPRVVQETQYF	TGTGCCAGCAGCAAACCCCGAGTAGTACAAGAGACCCAGTACTTC
TRBV28	NA	TRBD1	TRBJ1-5	CASSSGTENQPQHF	TGTGCCAGCAGTTCGGGGACAGAAAATCAGCCCCAGCATTTT
TRBV15	NA	NA	TRBJ1-2	CATSRANTDYGYTF	TGTGCCACCAGCAGAGCGAACACGGACTATGGCTACACCTTC
TRBV6-5	many	NA	TRBJ1-6	CASSYGANSPLHF	TGTGCCAGCAGTTACGGAGCGAATTCACCCCTCCACTTT
TRBV10-3	NA	TRBD1	TRBJ1-5	CAISAGTGFQPQHF	TGTGCCATCAGTGCGGGGACAGGGTTTCAGCCCCAGCATTTT
TRBV7-3	NA	NA	TRBJ2-1	CASSLFHREGEGLSNEQFF	TGTGCCAGCAGCTTATTTCACAGGGAGGGGGAGGGCCTTAGTAATGAGCAGTTCTTC
TRBV27	once	NA	TRBJ1-1	CASSLRGQGSEAFF	TGTGCCAGCAGTTTACGGGGCCAGGGCTCTGAAGCTTTCTTT
TRBV2	NA	TRBD1	TRBJ1-2	CASKADRGYGYTF	TGTGCCAGCAAGGCGGACAGGGGGTATGGCTACACCTTC
TRBV27	NA	NA	TRBJ1-2	CASSLRGGALTF	TGTGCCAGCAGTTTAAGGGGTGGTGCTCTCACCTTC
TRBV6-1	NA	NA	TRBJ2-7	CASSERDRRGEQYF	TGTGCCAGCAGTGAACGGGACCGTCGGGGCGAGCAGTACTTC
TRBV6-4	NA	TRBD2	TRBJ2-2	CASSSSGASNTGELFF	TGTGCCAGCAGTTCCAGCGGGGCCTCGAACACCGGGGAGCTGTTTTTT
TRBV5-6	NA	TRBD1	TRBJ2-3	CASSLDRTGVISTDTQYF	TGTGCCAGCAGCTTGGATAGGACAGGGGTCATTAGCACAGATACGCAGTATTTT
TRBV6-5	many	NA	TRBJ2-3	CASSVQPTGTDTQYF	TGTGCCAGCAGTGTACAGCCGACCGGCACAGATACGCAGTATTTT
TRBV7-9	NA	NA	TRBJ1-1	CASSLGTRPEAFF	TGTGCCAGCAGCTTAGGGACAAGACCCGAAGCTTTCTTT
TRBV5-1	NA	NA	TRBJ2-1	CASSLVRETYNEQFF	TGCGCCAGCAGCTTGGTTAGAGAAACCTACAATGAGCAGTTCTTC
TRBV6-5	NA	NA	TRBJ1-1	CASSYGTNTEAFF	TGTGCCAGCAGTTACGGAACGAACACTGAAGCTTTCTTT
TRBV27	NA	NA	TRBJ1-1	CASSFDRLQDTEAFF	TGTGCCAGCAGTTTCGACAGGCTCCAAGACACTGAAGCTTTCTTT
TRBV28	NA	NA	TRBJ1-5	CASSGRGLFYSNQPQHF	TGTGCCAGCAGTGGCAGGGGTCTTTTTTATAGCAATCAGCCCCAGCATTTT
TRBV9	NA	NA	TRBJ2-1	CASGGGLSYNEQFF	TGTGCCAGTGGAGGAGGGCTCTCCTACAATGAGCAGTTCTTC
TRBV28	NA	NA	TRBJ2-5	CASSLSLGPQETQYF	TGTGCCAGCAGTTTGTCTTTGGGACCCCAAGAGACCCAGTACTTC
TRBV18	NA	NA	TRBJ2-7	CASSPVRYTYEQYF	TGTGCCAGCTCACCAGTCAGATACACCTACGAGCAGTACTTC
TRBV28	NA	NA	TRBJ2-7	CASSFGYEQYF	TGTGCCAGCAGTTTCGGATACGAGCAGTACTTC
TRBV5-6	few	TRBD2	TRBJ2-3	CASSLVRLAGEGTDTQYF	TGTGCCAGCAGCTTGGTAAGGCTAGCGGGAGAGGGCACAGATACGCAGTATTTT
TRBV4-3	NA	NA	TRBJ2-7	CASSQDRREATKQYF	TGCGCCAGCAGCCAAGATCGGCGGGAAGCTACGAAGCAGTACTTC